This T cell receptor beta chain was observed in a study of T cell changes during pregnancy in multiple sclerosis. The V and J ends lost 0 bases and 5 bases, in that order; junction bases with no gene match: 6. CDR1 and CDR2 (germline): KGHSH, LQKENI. This CDR3 has 16 residues. Data came from immunoSEQ multiplex PCR; TCRdb stores just in-frame clones and leaves some out. The sample lists under 50,000 clones, about nine tenths occurring once. This TCR was recovered from a female donor in good health, enrolled as a control in a pregnancy study. The chain joins TRBV18 to TRBJ2-3; 9 positions match TRBD1. The specimen was CD4+ T cells from peripheral blood mononuclear cells, collected in the first trimester of pregnancy. The CDR3: CASSPPVTGGIDTQYF. The DNA of the CDR3 is TGTGCCAGCTCACCACCGGTAACAGGGGGCATAGATACGCAGTATTTT.